One sample yielded the 22 T cell receptor beta chains listed below, sequenced in a study of blood T cell repertoires in COVID-19. TCRdb's table, derived via immunoSEQ multiplex PCR, lists solely in-frame clones and lacks some. The sample has tens of thousands of clones, 85% to 90% seen once. Input material: peripheral blood. The receptors shown here come from a middle-aged man with active COVID-19.

This chain links TRBV5-4 with TRBJ2-6, with 10 nucleotides matching TRBD1. Germline trimming cut 4 bases from V and 4 bases from J; bases unmatched to any gene: 5. CDR3 length equals 16 residues. From germline, CDR1 is SGHNT and CDR2 YYREEE (reference sequence). The CDR3 DNA follows: TGTGCCAGCAGCACCGGGACAGGGGCCGGGGCCAACGTCCTGACTTTC. Protein sequence: CASSTGTGAGANVLTF.

DNA for the CDR3: TGTGCCAGCAGCGACTACAAACAGGGTCGTTGGACTGAAGCTTTCTTT. Translation gives CASSDYKQGRWTEAFF. The chain links TRBV14 to TRBJ1-1; tentative D call: TRBD1 (6 bases). The CDR3 is made up of 16 amino acids. The germline gives CDR1 SGHDN, CDR2 FVKESK. Trimming pared 5 bases from V and 5 bases from J, leaving 21 bases between. Filled out from reference TRBV14 and TRBJ1-1, the complete variable domain reads EAGVTQFPSHSVIEKGQTVTLRCDPISGHDNLYWYRRVMGKEIKFLLHFVKESKQDESGMPNNRFLAERTGGTYSTLKVQPAELEDSGVYFCASSDYKQGRWTEAFFGQGTRLTVV.

CDR3 bases: TGTGCCACCAGTGCCGAATCGGGGTTGGCTTTCTTT. This codes for CATSAESGLAFF. The V gene is TRBV24-1, the J gene TRBJ1-1; D remains unclear. Trimming left V 5 bases short and J 11 bases short, with 14 bases between. This CDR3 is built from 12 residues. The germline V gene has CDR1 KGHDR and CDR2 SFDVKD.

The gene calls are TRBV19 and TRBJ2-1; 15 bases agree with TRBD2. Germline V gene lookup returns CDR1 LNHDA and CDR2 SQIVND (reference sequence). The CDR3 consists of 17 residues. Losses at the gene ends were 1 base for V and 4 bases for J; bases not matched to a gene: 2. The chain's CDR3 is CASSIGGLAGGYNEQFF. DNA of the CDR3: TGTGCCAGTAGTATAGGCGGACTAGCGGGAGGGTACAATGAGCAGTTCTTC. The entire variable domain, with the rest obtained from reference TRBV19 and TRBJ2-1, is as follows: DGGITQSPKYLFRKEGQNVTLSCEQNLNHDAMYWYRQDPGQGLRLIYYSQIVNDFQKGDIAEGYSVSREKKESFPLTVTSAQKNPTAFYLCASSIGGLAGGYNEQFFGPGTRLTVL.

The chain combines TRBV5-8 with TRBJ1-2; no reliable D call. The CDR3 length is 16 residues. Germline CDR1 reads SGHTS; CDR2 reads YDEGEE. V lost 0 bases to trimming and J lost 0 bases, with 12 bases between them. The CDR3 loop reads CASSLDRGLANYGYTF. CDR3 bases: TGTGCCAGCAGCTTGGATCGGGGTTTAGCTAACTATGGCTACACCTTC.

The chain links TRBV11-2 to TRBJ2-1, with D tentatively TRBD2 (5 bases). V was pared by 1 base and J by 2 bases, with 9 bases between. CDR1 is SGHAT, CDR2 FQNNGV, per germline. The CDR3 extends over 15 amino acids. CDR3 in amino acids: CASSLGEFTYNEQFF. In DNA form, the CDR3 reads TGTGCCAGCAGCTTAGGGGAGTTCACCTACAATGAGCAGTTCTTC.

The CDR3 region has the DNA TGTGCCAGCAGCACCGGGACAGGCGGAGACACTGAAGCTTTCTTT. Amino acids: CASSTGTGGDTEAFF. The J gene is TRBJ1-1, the V gene TRBV11-3; 8 nucleotides align to TRBD1. This CDR3 has 15 residues. V lost 5 bases to trimming and J lost 3 bases; unmatched junction nucleotides: 8. CDR1 and CDR2 from the germline V gene are SGHNT and YENEEA.

The chain uses TRBV4-2 and TRBJ2-4, with D perhaps matching TRBD2 (7 bases). With 1 base removed from V and 3 bases from J, the gap between germline ends came to 25 bases. The V gene's germline CDR1 is LGHNA and CDR2 YNFKEQ. The CDR3 consists of 20 residues. The CDR3 DNA sequence: TGTGCCAGCAGCCAAGTCGTCCAGGGGTTTAGGGAGGGCGGCAAAAACATTCAGTACTTC. It specifies CASSQVVQGFREGGKNIQYF.

The chain uses TRBV7-7 and TRBJ2-1, with 9 bases that match TRBD2. Germline CDR1 reads SSHAT; CDR2 reads FNYEAQ (reference sequence). The CDR3 loop spans 15 amino acids. The junction had 8 bases not matched to a gene; V was cut back by 1 base and J by 10 bases. The CDR3 coding sequence is TGTGCCAGCAGCTTAGAGTTAGCGGGAGTTTCCGAGCAGTTCTTC. Its protein is CASSLELAGVSEQFF.

This clone was detected only a few times. V and J are TRBV18 and TRBJ1-5, with D tentatively TRBD1 (6 bases). V dropped 6 bases and J dropped 4 bases, with 13 bases sitting between them. CDR3 size: 14 residues. Germline loops: CDR1 KGHSH, CDR2 LQKENI. The CDR3 bases are TGTGCCAGCTCCCTGGGACACTCTAATCAGCCCCAGCATTTT. This gives the protein CASSLGHSNQPQHF. The entire variable domain, with the rest obtained from reference TRBV18 and TRBJ1-5, is as follows: NAGVMQNPRHLVRRRGQEARLRCSPMKGHSHVYWYRQLPEEGLKFMVYLQKENIIDESGMPKERFSAEFPKEGPSILRIQQVVRGDSAAYFCASSLGHSNQPQHFGDGTRLSIL.

The sample holds one count of this clone. The chain employs TRBV28 and TRBJ1-5, with TRBD1 matching 10 bases. V lost 6 bases, J lost 0 bases, and 14 bases stayed unmatched. The CDR3 is made up of 19 amino acids. Germline values: CDR1 MDHEN, CDR2 SYDVKM. The CDR3 nucleotides are TGTGCCAGCAGCCGGAGGGACAGGGGTATAGATTATAGCAATCAGCCCCAGCATTTT. It specifies CASSRRDRGIDYSNQPQHF.

This clone was counted once. The rearrangement joins TRBV2 to TRBJ2-3; D is undetermined. The CDR3 covers 11 residues. Germline CDR1 and CDR2: SNHLY and FYNNEI. The germline V and J ends were trimmed by 7 bases and 4 bases, with 6 bases remaining between them. In DNA, the CDR3 is TGTGCCAGCAACCGGGCAGATACGCAGTATTTT. It yields the protein CASNRADTQYF.

This clone showed up just once. This chain joins TRBV19 and TRBJ1-5; 8 nucleotides line up with TRBD1. Germline CDR1 and CDR2: LNHDA and SQIVND (reference sequence). V trimming: 3 bases; J trimming: 7 bases; junction bases outside the gene matches: 5. The CDR3 sequence is 14 residues long. The CDR3 DNA reads TGTGCCAGTAGTATGGCAGGGGGCGGACAGCCCCAGCATTTT. The encoded protein is CASSMAGGGQPQHF.

The V and J genes are TRBV15 and TRBJ2-3; D uncertain. The CDR3 totals 15 residues. The germline gives CDR1 LNHNV, CDR2 YYDKDF (reference sequence). V lost 1 base and J 2 bases, leaving 10 bases between the germline ends. Written as DNA, the CDR3 is TGTGCCACCAGCAGAGGTAGCCATTTCACAGATACGCAGTATTTT. It translates to CATSRGSHFTDTQYF. The full variable domain, rest sourced from reference TRBV15 and TRBJ2-3, is DAMVIQNPRYQVTQFGKPVTLSCSQTLNHNVMYWYQQKSSQAPKLLFHYYDKDFNNEADTPDNFQSRRPNTSFCFLDIRSPGLGDTAMYLCATSRGSHFTDTQYFGPGTRLTVL.

With respect to this clone: The junction and the germline gene differ at one end; a read error may be behind it. The rearrangement uses TRBV13 and TRBJ2-3; no definite D call. CDR3 size: 12 residues. Germline V gene sequence: CDR1 PRHDT, CDR2 FYEKMQ (reference sequence). CDR3 sequence: CASSLGPSPQDF. CDR3 nucleotide sequence: TGTGCCAGCAGCTTAGGCCCTAGTCCGCAAGATTTT.

For the CDR3, the DNA is TGTGCCAGCTCCCTGAGGGACAGGTCCCTCGAGCAGTACTTC. Its translation: CASSLRDRSLEQYF. V is TRBV28 and J is TRBJ2-7; 8 bases align to TRBD1. Germline V gene data show CDR1 as MDHEN and CDR2 as SYDVKM. This CDR3 is built from 14 residues. The J segment lost 6 bases and the V segment lost 8 bases, leaving 12 bases of the junction unmatched.

The CDR3 DNA sequence: TGTGCCAGCAGCCCCTCGACAGGGGGCATCTATGGCTACACCTTC. It encodes CASSPSTGGIYGYTF. This chain joins TRBV7-2 and TRBJ1-2; 10 bases match TRBD1. The CDR3 runs to 15 residues. V lost 5 bases, J lost 4 bases, and 7 bases stayed unmatched. Germline CDR1 SGHTA, CDR2 FQGNSA.

V gene TRBV4-1 combines with J gene TRBJ1-6; TRBD1 is a possible D gene (5 bases). From germline, CDR1 is MGHRA and CDR2 YSYEKL. V was cut by 4 bases and J by 6 bases, with 13 bases left in between. The CDR3 runs to 15 residues. This chain's CDR3 is CASSLRQGINSPLHF. In nucleotides, the CDR3 is TGCGCCAGCAGCCTACGGCAGGGCATTAATTCACCCCTCCACTTT.

The chain has TRBV2 and TRBJ1-6; possible D gene TRBD1, 5 bases. Germline V gene lookup returns CDR1 SNHLY and CDR2 FYNNEI. V was clipped by 6 bases and J by 4 bases, with 10 bases between them. This CDR3 is built from 14 residues. The CDR3 loop reads CASSATGYNSPLHF. CDR3 sequence (DNA): TGTGCCAGCAGCGCAACAGGATATAATTCACCCCTCCACTTT.

The chain links TRBV7-9 to TRBJ2-2; TRBD1 matches at 7 bases. V trimming: 5 bases; J trimming: 8 bases; junction bases outside the gene matches: 5. In germline, CDR1 is SEHNR, CDR2 FQNEAQ (reference sequence). There are 13 residues in the CDR3. The chain's CDR3 is CASSQDRLGELFF. The DNA for the CDR3 is TGTGCCAGCAGCCAGGACAGGTTGGGGGAGCTGTTTTTT. The full variable domain, completed using reference TRBV7-9 and TRBJ2-2, is DTGVSQNPRHKITKRGQNVTFRCDPISEHNRLYWYRQTLGQGPEFLTYFQNEAQLEKSRLLSDRFSAERPKGSFSTLEIQRTEQGDSAMYLCASSQDRLGELFFGEGSRLTVL.

The chain carries TRBV9 and TRBJ2-1; no definite D call. CDR3 length equals 13 residues. The ends were cut back, 0 bases at V and 9 bases at J, with 10 bases in the middle. Per the germline V gene, CDR1 is SGDLS and CDR2 is YYNGEE. CDR3 protein: CASSVDSPREQFF. The CDR3 region has the DNA TGTGCCAGCAGCGTAGACTCCCCACGTGAGCAGTTCTTC. Drawing the rest from reference TRBV9 and TRBJ2-1, the complete variable domain is DSGVTQTPKHLITATGQRVTLRCSPRSGDLSVYWYQQSLDQGLQFLIQYYNGEERAKGNILERFSAQQFPDLHSELNLSSLELGDSALYFCASSVDSPREQFFGPGTRLTVL.

The chain combines TRBV6-6 with TRBJ2-1, with a weak D call TRBD2 (7 bases). The V and J ends lost 6 bases and 8 bases respectively, with 14 bases between them. The CDR3 runs to 13 residues. Germline CDR1 reads MNHNY; CDR2 reads SVGAGI (reference sequence). The CDR3 is CASRRGGRDEQFF. CDR3 DNA: TGTGCCAGCAGGAGGGGGGGCCGGGATGAGCAGTTCTTC.